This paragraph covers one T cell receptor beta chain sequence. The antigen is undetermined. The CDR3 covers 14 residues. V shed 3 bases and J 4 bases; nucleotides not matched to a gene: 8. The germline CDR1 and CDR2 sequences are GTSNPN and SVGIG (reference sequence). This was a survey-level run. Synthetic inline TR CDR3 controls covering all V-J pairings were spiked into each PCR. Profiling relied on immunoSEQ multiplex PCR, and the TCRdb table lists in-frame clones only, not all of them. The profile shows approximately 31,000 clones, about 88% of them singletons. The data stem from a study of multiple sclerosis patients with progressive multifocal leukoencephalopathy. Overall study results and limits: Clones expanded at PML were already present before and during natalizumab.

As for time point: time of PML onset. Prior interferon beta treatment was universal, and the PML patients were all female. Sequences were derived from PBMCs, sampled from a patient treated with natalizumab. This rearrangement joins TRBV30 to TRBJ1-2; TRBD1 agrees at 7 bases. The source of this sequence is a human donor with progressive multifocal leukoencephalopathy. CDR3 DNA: TGTGCCTGGAGATCCGACAGGGAGTCCTATGGCTACACCTTC. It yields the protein CAWRSDRESYGYTF.